These 25 T cell receptor beta chains share one sample of origin, sequenced in a study of cytomegalovirus exposure and HLA in healthy donors. Using immunoSEQ multiplex PCR, the repertoire was profiled, and TCRdb retains in-frame clones only, with some absent. The sample shows some 110,000 clones, about 85% of them seen only once. Material: PBMCs. The receptor source for this set is a woman aged 18-29 years in good health and CMV-seropositive.

This clone showed up just a few times. The V gene is TRBV6-1, the J gene TRBJ1-1; D may be TRBD1 (6 bases). Trimming pared 8 bases from V and 0 bases from J, leaving 10 bases between. The CDR3 contains 13 residues. The germline V gene encodes CDR1 MNHNS and CDR2 SASEGT. This chain's CDR3 is CASRTEMNTEAFF. CDR3 DNA sequence: TGTGCCAGCCGGACAGAGATGAACACTGAAGCTTTCTTT.

The rearrangement uses TRBV18 and TRBJ2-1; D call uncertain. V shed 0 bases and J shed 2 bases, with 8 bases lying between them. The germline CDR1 and CDR2 sequences are KGHSH and LQKENI. The CDR3 totals 15 residues. CDR3 in amino acids: CASSPPGRTYNEQFF. The CDR3 DNA reads as TGTGCCAGCTCACCACCGGGCAGAACCTACAATGAGCAGTTCTTC.

The chain couples TRBV7-6 to TRBJ1-3; no firm D call. Germline V lookup: CDR1 SGHVS, CDR2 FNYEAQ. V was clipped by 6 bases and J by 7 bases, with 7 bases between them. The CDR3 extends over 11 amino acids. CDR3 protein: CASSSGNTIYF. The CDR3 nucleotides read TGTGCCAGCAGTTCGGGGAACACCATATATTTT.

This rearrangement joins TRBV25-1 to TRBJ2-7; possibly TRBD1 for D (6 bases). V dropped 4 bases and J dropped 7 bases, with 8 bases sitting between them. The CDR3 extends over 11 amino acids. Looked up from germline, CDR1 is MGHDK and CDR2 is SYGVNS. The CDR3 sequence is CASSGGTEQYF. The CDR3 bases are TGTGCCAGCAGTGGGGGGACAGAGCAGTACTTC.

The rearrangement links TRBV11-2 to TRBJ1-1; the match to TRBD1 covers 7 bases. J gave up 5 bases and V 5 bases, and 8 bases lay outside the gene matches. In germline, CDR1 is SGHAT, CDR2 FQNNGV. This CDR3 contains 14 residues. CDR3 loop: CASSLSPGGTEAFF. The CDR3 bases are TGTGCCAGCAGCCTTAGCCCAGGGGGGACTGAAGCTTTCTTT.

This clone has a handful of counts. The chain uses TRBV9 and TRBJ2-3; 8 nucleotides match TRBD2. Looked up from germline, CDR1 is SGDLS and CDR2 is YYNGEE. The CDR3 contains 15 residues. V trimming: 2 bases; J trimming: 5 bases; junction bases outside the gene matches: 7. CDR3 region: CASSVRDSGRDTQYF. Here the CDR3 DNA reads TGTGCCAGCAGCGTTCGAGACAGCGGGAGAGATACGCAGTATTTT.

The V and J genes are TRBV9 and TRBJ2-7; no firm D call. Trimming took off 1 base at V and 7 bases at J, with 12 bases between the two ends. CDR1 and CDR2 (germline): SGDLS, YYNGEE. CDR3 size: 13 residues. The CDR3 nucleotides are TGTGCCAGCAGCGTATTGCCGCTCGGGGAGCAGTACTTC. Translation: CASSVLPLGEQYF. The variable domain in full, completed from reference TRBV9 and TRBJ2-7, reads DSGVTQTPKHLITATGQRVTLRCSPRSGDLSVYWYQQSLDQGLQFLIQYYNGEERAKGNILERFSAQQFPDLHSELNLSSLELGDSALYFCASSVLPLGEQYFGPGTRLTVT.

The chain couples TRBV7-9 to TRBJ2-5; 9 bases align to TRBD1. V lost 5 bases and J lost 7; bases outside the gene matches: 14. This CDR3 has 16 residues. Germline loops: CDR1 SEHNR, CDR2 FQNEAQ (reference sequence). The CDR3 DNA reads TGTGCCAGCAGCCCCCGACCGGGACAGGGAAATAGGACCCAGTACTTC. The encoded protein is CASSPRPGQGNRTQYF.

This clone was seen only once. The chain employs TRBV27 and TRBJ2-7; TRBD1 might be the D (6 bases). Trimming removed 2 bases from V and 5 bases from J, with 16 bases in between. CDR3 length: 15 residues. CDR1 is MNHEY, CDR2 SMNVEV, per germline (reference sequence). The CDR3: CASSLRSRRGHEQYF. The DNA of the CDR3 is TGTGCCAGCAGTTTACGGTCCCGCAGGGGTCACGAGCAGTACTTC.

This chain connects TRBV15 to TRBJ2-2; 8 positions agree with TRBD2. Germline trimming cut 5 bases from V and 3 bases from J; bases unmatched to any gene: 8. Germline V gene lookup returns CDR1 LNHNV and CDR2 YYDKDF (reference sequence). This CDR3 comprises 16 residues. As DNA, the CDR3 is TGTGCCACCAGCGGGGTAGTAGCGGGGTACACCGGGGAGCTGTTTTTT. Protein: CATSGVVAGYTGELFF.

The chain joins TRBV11-2 to TRBJ1-2; unclear D gene. The CDR3 runs 15 residues. Trimming took 1 base from V and 7 from J, leaving 16 bases between them. Germline loops: CDR1 SGHAT, CDR2 FQNNGV. CDR3 region: CASSLVLGDMFGYTF. In nucleotides, the CDR3 is TGTGCCAGCAGCTTAGTTTTAGGTGACATGTTTGGCTACACCTTC. Complete variable domain (other parts from reference TRBV11-2 and TRBJ1-2): EAGVAQSPRYKIIEKRQSVAFWCNPISGHATLYWYQQILGQGPKLLIQFQNNGVVDDSQLPKDRFSAERLKGVDSTLKIQPAKLEDSAVYLCASSLVLGDMFGYTFGSGTRLTVV.

The J gene is TRBJ1-2, the V gene TRBV27; 8 bases line up with TRBD1. Per germline, CDR1 MNHEY and CDR2 SMNVEV (reference sequence). The trim removed 6 bases at V and 2 bases at J, leaving 2 bases unmatched. The CDR3 has 13 amino acids. As DNA, the CDR3 is TGTGCCAGCAGGGACAGGGAAAACTATGGCTACACCTTC. Translating it yields CASRDRENYGYTF.

V is TRBV5-1 and J is TRBJ1-6, with D tentatively TRBD1 (5 bases). The CDR3 has 15 amino acids. The ends were cut back, 5 bases at V and 8 bases at J, with 17 bases in the middle. CDR1 SGHRS and CDR2 YFSETQ come from the germline V gene. Here the CDR3 DNA reads TGCGCCAGCAGAGGGGTGGGAACCGAGGATTCACCCCTCCACTTT. Its protein product is CASRGVGTEDSPLHF.

The J gene is TRBJ1-1, the V gene TRBV30; D may be TRBD1 (6 bases). Trimming took off 2 bases at V and 2 bases at J, with 15 bases between the two ends. The CDR3 consists of 15 residues. Per the germline V gene, CDR1 is GTSNPN and CDR2 is SVGIG (reference sequence). Here the CDR3 DNA reads TGTGCCTGGAGTATATGGGGGACACTAAACACTGAAGCTTTCTTT. It specifies CAWSIWGTLNTEAFF.

This chain links TRBV4-1 with TRBJ1-1; TRBD1 matches at 8 bases. Germline CDR1 reads MGHRA; CDR2 reads YSYEKL. Trimming cost V 1 base and J 1 base; bases outside gene matches: 2. This CDR3 comprises 15 residues. CDR3 residues: CASSQADRGNTEAFF. DNA for the CDR3: TGCGCCAGCAGCCAAGCCGACAGGGGGAACACTGAAGCTTTCTTT.

The V gene is TRBV2, the J gene TRBJ2-7, with D perhaps matching TRBD2 (7 bases). In germline, CDR1 is SNHLY, CDR2 FYNNEI. The germline V and J ends were trimmed by 6 bases and 7 bases, with 16 bases remaining between them. There are 13 residues in the CDR3. DNA for the CDR3: TGTGCCAGCAGAGGGGGGGGCTTGGCTGAGCAGTACTTC. Protein: CASRGGGLAEQYF.

The chain joins TRBV4-1 to TRBJ1-2, with TRBD1 matching over 7 bases. The CDR3 is 15 residues long. V gave up 0 bases and J gave up 8 bases; unmatched junction bases: 9. Germline values: CDR1 MGHRA, CDR2 YSYEKL. The CDR3 DNA reads TGCGCCAGCAGCCAAGAAGCGGGCCGACAGGGCGGCTACACCTTC. This sequence encodes CASSQEAGRQGGYTF.

The rearrangement joins TRBV7-6 to TRBJ2-7, with D possibly TRBD2 on 6 matching bases. This CDR3 spans 14 amino acids. V was pared by 5 bases and J by 0 bases, with 11 bases between. In germline, CDR1 is SGHVS, CDR2 FNYEAQ. CDR3 protein: CASSLHGGSYEQYF. CDR3 DNA: TGTGCCAGCAGCCTCCACGGGGGCTCCTACGAGCAGTACTTC. Filled out from reference TRBV7-6 and TRBJ2-7, the complete variable domain reads GAGVSQSPRYKVTKRGQDVALRCDPISGHVSLYWYRQALGQGPEFLTYFNYEAQQDKSGLPNDRFSAERPEGSISTLTIQRTEQRDSAMYRCASSLHGGSYEQYFGPGTRLTVT.

V usage is TRBV6-5 and J usage is TRBJ1-1; no clear D gene. The CDR3 is 13 amino acids. Germline V gene sequence: CDR1 MNHEY, CDR2 SVGAGI. V lost 2 bases to trimming and J lost 11 bases, with 15 bases between them. The CDR3 region has the DNA TGTGCCAGCAGTTACCCCGGGGAGAACCGGGCTTTCTTT. Its protein is CASSYPGENRAFF.

This chain connects TRBV9 to TRBJ2-7; 13 bases line up with TRBD2. The CDR3 is 16 amino acids. CDR1 is SGDLS and CDR2 is YYNGEE in the germline V gene. J lost 3 bases, V lost 3 bases, and 6 bases had no gene match. CDR3 sequence: CASSGGRTSGSYEQYF. CDR3 nucleotide sequence: TGTGCCAGCAGCGGGGGGAGGACTAGCGGGAGCTACGAGCAGTACTTC. Full variable domain (remainder filled in from reference TRBV9 and TRBJ2-7): DSGVTQTPKHLITATGQRVTLRCSPRSGDLSVYWYQQSLDQGLQFLIQYYNGEERAKGNILERFSAQQFPDLHSELNLSSLELGDSALYFCASSGGRTSGSYEQYFGPGTRLTVT.

The chain uses TRBV29-1 and TRBJ2-2; D is ambiguous. V was pared by 0 bases and J by 2 bases, with 10 bases between. The CDR3 runs 15 residues. CDR1 is SQVTM, CDR2 ANQGSEA, per germline. CDR3 protein: CSVEDGRRNTGELFF. In nucleotides, the CDR3 is TGCAGCGTTGAAGATGGTAGGAGAAACACCGGGGAGCTGTTTTTT.

The rearrangement joins TRBV6-5 to TRBJ1-2, with TRBD1 identical over 11 bases. Germline lookup yields CDR1 MNHEY and CDR2 SVGAGI. The CDR3 has 15 residues. Germline trimming cut 6 bases from V and 8 bases from J; bases unmatched to any gene: 11. CDR3 DNA sequence: TGTGCCAGCAGAGGGGCGGGGACAGGGGGTCTCGGCTACACCTTC. The encoded protein is CASRGAGTGGLGYTF.

This clone came up once. V is TRBV30 and J is TRBJ2-5, with a tentative D call TRBD1 (5 bases). The CDR3 extends over 13 amino acids. Per the germline V gene, CDR1 is GTSNPN and CDR2 is SVGIG (reference sequence). Deletions cut 2 bases from V and 5 bases from J, with 12 bases between. CDR3 in DNA: TGTGCCTGGAGTATCGGCAGGGTTGAGACCCAGTACTTC. Translating gives CAWSIGRVETQYF.

This CDR3 is CASSDYRTRGSSPLHF. The CDR3 DNA follows: TGTGCCAGCAGTGACTATAGGACAAGGGGATCTTCACCCCTCCACTTT. This rearrangement joins TRBV25-1 to TRBJ1-6, with a weak D call TRBD1 (5 bases). Deletions cut 3 bases from V and 9 bases from J, with 18 bases between. CDR3 length: 16 residues. CDR1 is MGHDK and CDR2 is SYGVNS in the germline V gene.

J is TRBJ1-1 and V is TRBV5-8, with D unclear. Germline V gives CDR1 SGHTS, CDR2 YDEGEE. V gave up 0 bases and J gave up 1 base, with 10 bases separating them. The CDR3 consists of 15 residues. The CDR3 protein is CASSLVPIQNTEAFF. CDR3 sequence (DNA): TGTGCCAGCAGCTTGGTGCCGATACAGAACACTGAAGCTTTCTTT.